These 14 T cell receptor beta chains were sequenced from one sample in a study of shared clonotypes between healthy human individuals. The assay was immunoSEQ multiplex PCR, and TCRdb's table has in-frame clones only and misses some. The sample contains more than 900,000 clones, about 80% of which appear only once. Sequencing used memory CD4+ T cells from PBMCs. The subset was: CD45RA-negative fraction. These receptors were collected from a man younger than 30 in good health. Some clones in this sample may be carry-over from other donors' samples.

V is TRBV28 and J is TRBJ1-4, with D unclear. V was cut by 5 bases and J by 8 bases, with 12 bases left in between. This CDR3 has 13 residues. Germline CDR1 and CDR2: MDHEN and SYDVKM. The CDR3, as DNA: TGTGCCAGCAGTACCCGGGGAGGGGAAAAACTGTTTTTT. Protein: CASSTRGGEKLFF.

The rearrangement joins TRBV7-2 to TRBJ1-4; D is unclear. The germline V and J ends were trimmed by 0 bases and 11 bases, with 19 bases remaining between them. The CDR3 totals 16 residues. The germline V gene encodes CDR1 SGHTA and CDR2 FQGNSA. This CDR3 is CASSLALGGLMGKLFF. CDR3 sequence (DNA): TGTGCCAGCAGCTTAGCGCTGGGCGGTCTTATGGGGAAACTGTTTTTT.

This clone turned up a few times. This chain links TRBV5-1 with TRBJ2-5; unclear D gene. Germline V gene lookup returns CDR1 SGHRS and CDR2 YFSETQ. Deletions cut 0 bases from V and 1 base from J, with 7 bases between. This CDR3 spans 14 amino acids. CDR3 DNA: TGCGCCAGCAGCTTGGTGGCGGTCCAAGAGACCCAGTACTTC. Translation gives CASSLVAVQETQYF.

J is TRBJ1-4 and V is TRBV2; 7 positions match TRBD1. CDR1 is SNHLY, CDR2 FYNNEI, per germline. The CDR3 consists of 14 residues. The J segment lost 4 bases and the V segment lost 6 bases, leaving 5 bases of the junction unmatched. In DNA form, the CDR3 reads TGTGCCAGCAGGGGGGACAGCCTTAATGAAAAACTGTTTTTT. Translated: CASRGDSLNEKLFF. The entire variable domain, with the rest obtained from reference TRBV2 and TRBJ1-4, is as follows: EPEVTQTPSHQVTQMGQEVILRCVPISNHLYFYWYRQILGQKVEFLVSFYNNEISEKSEIFDDQFSVERPDGSNFTLKIRSTKLEDSAMYFCASRGDSLNEKLFFGSGTQLSVL.

The gene calls are TRBV6-6 and TRBJ2-1; 9 nucleotides align to TRBD2. Losses at the gene ends were 11 bases for V and 3 bases for J; bases not matched to a gene: 8. The CDR3 covers 14 residues. CDR1 and CDR2 (germline): MNHNY, SVGAGI (reference sequence). CDR3 sequence reads: CAALAGARYNEQFF. CDR3 bases: TGTGCCGCTTTAGCGGGGGCTCGCTACAATGAGCAGTTCTTC.

The chain employs TRBV4-1 and TRBJ2-7; the D is unclear. The V and J ends lost 0 bases and 7 bases respectively, with 13 bases between them. This CDR3 contains 14 residues. The germline gives CDR1 MGHRA, CDR2 YSYEKL. CDR3 region: CASSQDPGRKEQYF. CDR3 nucleotide sequence: TGCGCCAGCAGCCAAGATCCCGGCAGGAAAGAGCAGTACTTC.

The rearrangement joins TRBV5-6 to TRBJ2-7, with D unresolved. Trimming pared 1 base from V and 9 bases from J, leaving 5 bases between. CDR1 SGHDT and CDR2 YYEEEE come from the germline V gene. This CDR3 is 10 amino acids long. Here the CDR3 reads CASSLWWQYF. The CDR3 DNA is TGTGCCAGCAGCTTGTGGTGGCAGTACTTC.

J is TRBJ2-7 and V is TRBV7-8; 8 bases map to TRBD2. V shed 3 bases and J 2 bases; nucleotides not matched to a gene: 6. CDR1 is SGHVS and CDR2 is FQNEAQ in the germline V gene. This CDR3 comprises 15 residues. The CDR3 DNA is TGTGCCAGCAGCTTGGGGGCGGGAGGACCCTACGAGCAGTACTTC. Protein: CASSLGAGGPYEQYF.

The J gene is TRBJ2-7, the V gene TRBV11-1, with 8 bases fitting TRBD2. V lost 1 base and J lost 7; bases outside the gene matches: 9. Per germline, CDR1 SGHAT and CDR2 FQDESV (reference sequence). This CDR3 spans 15 amino acids. The DNA for the CDR3 is TGTGCCAGCAGCTTAGTTGACAGCGGGGGATATGAGCAGTACTTC. The encoded protein is CASSLVDSGGYEQYF.

This clone was observed a few times. This rearrangement joins TRBV7-2 to TRBJ1-2, with no clear D. This CDR3 spans 15 amino acids. Trimming removed 1 base at V and 4 bases at J, with 13 bases between. CDR1 is SGHTA, CDR2 FQGNSA, per germline. CDR3 in DNA: TGTGCCAGCAGCTTAGTTCCGGAGTTCGGCTATGGCTACACCTTC. It yields the protein CASSLVPEFGYGYTF.

The V call is TRBV11-2, the J call TRBJ2-7; 14 nucleotides agree with TRBD2. CDR3 length: 15 residues. Germline loops: CDR1 SGHAT, CDR2 FQNNGV. After removal of 5 bases from V and 5 bases from J, the junction contained 5 bases not matched to a gene. The CDR3: CASSLRTSGRNEQYF. The CDR3 bases are TGTGCCAGCAGCCTTCGGACTAGCGGGAGGAACGAGCAGTACTTC.

This chain connects TRBV11-2 to TRBJ1-1; D gene unclear. V was trimmed by 6 bases and J by 6 bases, leaving 14 bases between them. Per the germline V gene, CDR1 is SGHAT and CDR2 is FQNNGV. This CDR3 is 13 amino acids long. Here the CDR3 DNA reads TGTGCCAGCAGACTTACTTCCGGGGCTGAAGCTTTCTTT. Its protein product is CASRLTSGAEAFF.

As regards this clone: Compared with germline, one end of the junction differs, possibly owing to a read error. The chain employs TRBV19 and TRBJ2-6, with D tentatively TRBD1 (5 bases). Germline V gene sequence: CDR1 LNHDA, CDR2 SQIVND (reference sequence). CDR3 size: 14 residues. The CDR3 here is CASSLNSGANALTF. The CDR3 coding sequence is TGTGCCAGTAGTTTGAACTCTGGGGCCAACGCCCTGACTTTC.

The gene calls are TRBV12-5 and TRBJ2-7, with D unclear. This CDR3 has 13 amino acids. Per the germline V gene, CDR1 is LGHNT and CDR2 is FRNRAP. The V end lost 2 bases, the J end lost 4 bases, and 9 bases lay between the germline ends. As DNA, the CDR3 is TGTGCTAGTGGTTTGTTGGCCCCTTACGAGCAGTACTTC. This encodes CASGLLAPYEQYF.